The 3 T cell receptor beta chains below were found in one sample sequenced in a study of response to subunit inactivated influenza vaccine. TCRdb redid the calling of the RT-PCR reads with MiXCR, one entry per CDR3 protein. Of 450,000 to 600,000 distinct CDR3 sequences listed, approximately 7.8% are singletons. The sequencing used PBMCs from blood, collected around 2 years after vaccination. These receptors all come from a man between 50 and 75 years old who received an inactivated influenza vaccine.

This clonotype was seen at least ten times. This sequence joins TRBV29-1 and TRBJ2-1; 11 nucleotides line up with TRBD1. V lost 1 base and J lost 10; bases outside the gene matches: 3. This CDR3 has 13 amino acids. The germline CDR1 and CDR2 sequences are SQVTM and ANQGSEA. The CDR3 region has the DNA TGCAGCGTTGAAGGGACAGGGGGCGCGGAGCAGTTCTTC. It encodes CSVEGTGGAEQFF.

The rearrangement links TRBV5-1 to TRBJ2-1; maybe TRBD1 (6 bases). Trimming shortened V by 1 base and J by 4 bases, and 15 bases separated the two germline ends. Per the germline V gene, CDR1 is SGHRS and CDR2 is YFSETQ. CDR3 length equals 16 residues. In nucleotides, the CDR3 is TGCGCCAGCAGCTTGAGCCCCCTAACAGGGTACAATGAGCAGTTCTTC. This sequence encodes CASSLSPLTGYNEQFF. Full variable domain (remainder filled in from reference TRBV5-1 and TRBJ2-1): KAGVTQTPRYLIKTRGQQVTLSCSPISGHRSVSWYQQTPGQGLQFLFEYFSETQRNKGNFPGRFSGRQFSNSRSEMNVSTLELGDSALYLCASSLSPLTGYNEQFFGPGTRLTVL.

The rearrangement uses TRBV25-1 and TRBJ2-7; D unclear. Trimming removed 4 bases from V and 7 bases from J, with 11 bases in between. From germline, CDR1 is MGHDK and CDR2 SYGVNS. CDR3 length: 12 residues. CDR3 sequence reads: CASSAPSGEQYF. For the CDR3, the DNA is TGTGCCAGCAGTGCTCCCTCCGGGGAGCAGTACTTC.